One sample yielded the 27 T cell receptor beta chains listed below, sequenced in a study of cytomegalovirus exposure and HLA in healthy donors. Sequencing used immunoSEQ multiplex PCR; TCRdb keeps in-frame clones, though not all of them. The sample holds approximately 160,000 clones; 75% to 90% are singletons and the top ten take approximately 2%. Sequenced input: PBMCs. These receptors were taken from a woman under 30 in good health and CMV-seronegative.

The CDR3 loop is CASSYTGTGAGELFF. Written as DNA, the CDR3 is TGTGCCAGCAGTTACACCGGGACAGGGGCCGGGGAGCTGTTTTTT. V gene TRBV6-5 combines with J gene TRBJ2-2; TRBD1 agrees at 10 bases. V was clipped by 2 bases and J by 6 bases; unmatched bases: 3. Germline V lookup: CDR1 MNHEY, CDR2 SVGAGI. The CDR3 has 15 residues.

V usage is TRBV9 and J usage is TRBJ2-7, with 9 bases that match TRBD2. V lost 4 bases to trimming and J lost 2 bases; unmatched junction nucleotides: 4. This CDR3 is 14 amino acids long. CDR1 is SGDLS, CDR2 YYNGEE, per germline. CDR3 in DNA: TGTGCCAGCAGCCCCGGGACTAGCCCCTACGAGCAGTACTTC. It specifies CASSPGTSPYEQYF. The variable domain in full, completed from reference TRBV9 and TRBJ2-7, reads DSGVTQTPKHLITATGQRVTLRCSPRSGDLSVYWYQQSLDQGLQFLIQYYNGEERAKGNILERFSAQQFPDLHSELNLSSLELGDSALYFCASSPGTSPYEQYFGPGTRLTVT.

This clone was counted once. This chain uses TRBV27 with TRBJ1-2, with D possibly being TRBD1 (6 bases). This CDR3 is 16 amino acids long. Germline values: CDR1 MNHEY, CDR2 SMNVEV (reference sequence). V dropped 5 bases and J dropped 5 bases, with 21 bases sitting between them. CDR3 nucleotides: TGTGCCAGCAGTCCCCCTAGAGGGGGTAGTGTATATGGCTACACCTTC. This sequence encodes CASSPPRGGSVYGYTF.

The rearrangement joins TRBV5-4 to TRBJ2-5; D perhaps matches TRBD2 (5 bases). CDR1 and CDR2 (germline): SGHNT, YYREEE (reference sequence). The CDR3 contains 13 residues. The ends were cut back, 7 bases at V and 5 bases at J, with 15 bases in the middle. In DNA form, the CDR3 reads TGTGCCAGCGGCGCCGGGAACGGGGAGACCCAGTACTTC. Protein: CASGAGNGETQYF.

This clone appeared a single time. This chain joins TRBV2 and TRBJ2-5; 9 bases are a match to TRBD2. Germline lookup yields CDR1 SNHLY and CDR2 FYNNEI. The CDR3 is made up of 14 amino acids. V trimming: 9 bases; J trimming: 4 bases; junction bases outside the gene matches: 9. CDR3 region: CASHLAGGRETQYF. In DNA, the CDR3 is TGTGCCAGTCACTTGGCGGGAGGGAGAGAGACCCAGTACTTC.

The J gene is TRBJ2-2, the V gene TRBV11-3, with 8 bases fitting TRBD1. The CDR3 is 16 amino acids. Germline values: CDR1 SGHNT, CDR2 YENEEA. V lost 5 bases and J lost 1; bases outside the gene matches: 6. CDR3 nucleotide sequence: TGTGCCAGCAGCCGAGGACAGGGCCGGAACACCGGGGAGCTGTTTTTT. Its translation: CASSRGQGRNTGELFF.

This chain uses TRBV5-1 with TRBJ2-3; 9 positions match TRBD2. V shed 0 bases, J shed 2 bases, and the junction held 7 bases outside the gene matches. The CDR3 runs 17 residues. Germline V CDR1 and CDR2: SGHRS, YFSETQ. In nucleotides, the CDR3 is TGCGCCAGCAGCTTGGAAATGCTAGCGGGGTTCACAGATACGCAGTATTTT. This sequence encodes CASSLEMLAGFTDTQYF.

J is TRBJ2-7 and V is TRBV7-9; 7 bases agree with TRBD2. The CDR3 has 15 residues. Germline V gives CDR1 SEHNR, CDR2 FQNEAQ (reference sequence). The V and J ends lost 5 bases and 4 bases, in that order; junction bases with no gene match: 11. CDR3 region: CASSAPTGGGYEQYF. As DNA, the CDR3 is TGTGCCAGCAGCGCCCCGACGGGGGGAGGATACGAGCAGTACTTC.

This sequence joins TRBV2 and TRBJ1-4; D might be TRBD1 (5 bases). The CDR3 has 13 residues. Germline V gene lookup returns CDR1 SNHLY and CDR2 FYNNEI. The ends were cut back, 8 bases at V and 1 base at J, with 8 bases in the middle. CDR3 in amino acids: CASQGVTNEKLFF. CDR3 nucleotides: TGTGCCAGCCAGGGCGTAACTAATGAAAAACTGTTTTTT.

The V call is TRBV9, the J call TRBJ2-1; 7 positions match TRBD1. The V gene's germline CDR1 is SGDLS and CDR2 YYNGEE. The ends lost 0 bases at V and 10 bases at J; junction bases unmatched: 4. The CDR3 runs 13 residues. Here the CDR3 DNA reads TGTGCCAGCAGCGTAGCCCAGGACAGGGAGCAGTTCTTC. Translating it yields CASSVAQDREQFF.

About this clone itself: Other nucleotide sequences from this sample produce the same CDR3. CDR3 sequence reads: CASSLGQGASYEQYF. The DNA for the CDR3 is TGCGCCAGCAGCCTTGGGCAGGGGGCTTCCTACGAGCAGTACTTC. The chain uses TRBV5-1 and TRBJ2-7; 8 positions match TRBD1. Trimming removed 4 bases from V and 1 base from J; junction bases left unmatched: 7. Per the germline V gene, CDR1 is SGHRS and CDR2 is YFSETQ. The CDR3 has 15 residues.

The V call is TRBV5-4, the J call TRBJ2-2; D is possibly TRBD2 (5 bases). Germline V CDR1 and CDR2: SGHNT, YYREEE (reference sequence). CDR3 length equals 15 residues. V dropped 4 bases and J dropped 5 bases, with 15 bases sitting between them. The CDR3 coding sequence is TGTGCCAGCAGCCTGGAAAGACTAAAGACCGGGGAGCTGTTTTTT. It is translated as CASSLERLKTGELFF.

V is TRBV13 and J is TRBJ2-2; 10 bases agree with TRBD2. Germline-derived CDR1 and CDR2 are PRHDT and FYEKMQ (reference sequence). The V and J ends lost 4 bases and 4 bases, in that order; junction bases with no gene match: 9. This CDR3 comprises 17 residues. DNA of the CDR3: TGTGCCAGCAGCTCCCGTTTAGCGGGAGGCGGCACCGGGGAGCTGTTTTTT. Residues: CASSSRLAGGGTGELFF. Full variable domain (missing parts from reference TRBV13 and TRBJ2-2): AAGVIQSPRHLIKEKRETATLKCYPIPRHDTVYWYQQGPGQDPQFLISFYEKMQSDKGSIPDRFSAQQFSDYHSELNMSSLELGDSALYFCASSSRLAGGGTGELFFGEGSRLTVL.

The V call is TRBV7-9, the J call TRBJ2-7; 9 bases agree with TRBD2. Germline CDR1 reads SEHNR; CDR2 reads FQNEAQ (reference sequence). There are 16 residues in the CDR3. Germline trimming cut 2 bases from V and 4 bases from J; bases unmatched to any gene: 9. CDR3 DNA sequence: TGTGCCAGCAGCTTACATTTTGGGACTAGCAGTTACGAGCAGTACTTC. It specifies CASSLHFGTSSYEQYF.

This chain uses TRBV10-3 with TRBJ2-5, with D possibly TRBD2 on 7 matching bases. The V gene lost 4 bases and the J gene lost 4 bases, with 13 bases spanning the gap. Germline V gene lookup returns CDR1 ENHRY and CDR2 SYGVKD. This CDR3 contains 14 residues. The CDR3 region is CAISGRGGGETQYF. The CDR3 DNA sequence: TGTGCCATCAGTGGTAGAGGGGGGGGAGAGACCCAGTACTTC.

This chain connects TRBV5-1 to TRBJ1-5; 9 bases fit TRBD1. The CDR3 sequence is 14 residues long. The V gene's germline CDR1 is SGHRS and CDR2 YFSETQ. V was clipped by 3 bases and J by 6 bases; unmatched bases: 4. The CDR3 is CASSSGTGSQPQHF. The DNA for the CDR3 is TGCGCCAGCAGCTCCGGGACAGGGAGTCAGCCCCAGCATTTT. Looking up the rest from reference TRBV5-1 and TRBJ1-5 gives the full variable domain: KAGVTQTPRYLIKTRGQQVTLSCSPISGHRSVSWYQQTPGQGLQFLFEYFSETQRNKGNFPGRFSGRQFSNSRSEMNVSTLELGDSALYLCASSSGTGSQPQHFGDGTRLSIL.

This clone was seen a handful of times. This chain links TRBV6-5 with TRBJ1-6; 8 bases match TRBD1. Germline values: CDR1 MNHEY, CDR2 SVGAGI. This CDR3 contains 14 residues. V gave up 5 bases and J gave up 8 bases; unmatched junction bases: 5. The CDR3 DNA reads as TGTGCCAGCAGTGACGACAGGGGTGATTCACCCCTCCACTTT. It is translated as CASSDDRGDSPLHF.

V usage is TRBV29-1 and J usage is TRBJ1-1, with 10 bases aligning to TRBD1. Germline V CDR1 and CDR2: SQVTM, ANQGSEA. The CDR3 extends over 15 amino acids. V was pared by 5 bases and J by 4 bases, with 10 bases of the junction left unmatched. DNA for the CDR3: TGCAGCGTTTGGGGTCGACAGGGGGCGACCACTGAAGCTTTCTTT. Amino acid sequence: CSVWGRQGATTEAFF.

This clone showed up just a few times. The chain couples TRBV6-5 to TRBJ1-1; possible D gene TRBD1, 5 bases. CDR1 and CDR2 (germline): MNHEY, SVGAGI. Trimming shortened V by 5 bases and J by 3 bases, and 10 bases separated the two germline ends. This CDR3 has 13 residues. The CDR3 DNA reads TGTGCCAGCAGTAGGTCAGGGTACACTGAAGCTTTCTTT. Its translation: CASSRSGYTEAFF.

On this clone itself: This same CDR3 is encoded by further DNA sequences in the sample. This sequence joins TRBV19 and TRBJ1-5; D remains unclear. The germline V and J ends were trimmed by 3 bases and 0 bases, with 6 bases remaining between them. Germline V lookup: CDR1 LNHDA, CDR2 SQIVND (reference sequence). The CDR3 is 14 amino acids. CDR3 amino acids: CASSIRDSNQPQHF. The DNA for the CDR3 is TGTGCCAGTAGTATTCGAGATAGCAATCAGCCCCAGCATTTT. Supplemented by reference TRBV19 and TRBJ1-5, the full variable domain reads DGGITQSPKYLFRKEGQNVTLSCEQNLNHDAMYWYRQDPGQGLRLIYYSQIVNDFQKGDIAEGYSVSREKKESFPLTVTSAQKNPTAFYLCASSIRDSNQPQHFGDGTRLSIL.

The V gene is TRBV27, the J gene TRBJ2-3; 15 bases align to TRBD2. Losses at the gene ends were 10 bases for V and 3 bases for J; bases not matched to a gene: 20. CDR3 length equals 20 residues. CDR1 MNHEY and CDR2 SMNVEV come from the germline V gene (reference sequence). Here the CDR3 reads CATRWGGLAGGWGTTDTQYF. Here the CDR3 DNA reads TGTGCCACCCGGTGGGGGGGACTAGCGGGGGGTTGGGGGACGACAGATACGCAGTATTTT.

The rearrangement links TRBV6-4 to TRBJ2-1, with TRBD2 matching 9 bases. The trim removed 10 bases at V and 2 bases at J, leaving 9 bases unmatched. The CDR3 runs to 15 residues. Looked up from germline, CDR1 is MRHNA and CDR2 is SNTAGT. The CDR3 nucleotides read TGTGCCACCAGCGGGGGGCCACCGGCCTACAATGAGCAGTTCTTC. This translates into CATSGGPPAYNEQFF.

This sequence joins TRBV2 and TRBJ1-5; D gene ambiguous. The CDR3 runs 13 residues. The V gene's germline CDR1 is SNHLY and CDR2 FYNNEI. V shed 8 bases and J shed 4 bases, with 12 bases lying between them. The CDR3 spells CASRGQGNQPQHF. The CDR3 nucleotides read TGTGCCAGCCGAGGCCAAGGAAATCAGCCCCAGCATTTT.

The chain has TRBV7-2 and TRBJ1-3; 9 bases are shared with TRBD1. CDR1 and CDR2 from the germline V gene are SGHTA and FQGNSA. V lost 1 base to trimming and J lost 5 bases; unmatched junction nucleotides: 9. The CDR3 has 17 residues. In DNA form, the CDR3 reads TGTGCCAGCAGCTTAGGCCCCCCGGGACAGGGACGAAACACCATATATTTT. This gives the protein CASSLGPPGQGRNTIYF.

The chain combines TRBV30 with TRBJ1-2; 10 bases match TRBD1. Per germline, CDR1 GTSNPN and CDR2 SVGIG (reference sequence). The CDR3 totals 17 residues. J gave up 3 bases and V 3 bases, and 13 bases lay outside the gene matches. CDR3 DNA sequence: TGTGCCTGGAGGGATTACCGGGGGACAGGGGCAGACTATGGCTACACCTTC. This sequence encodes CAWRDYRGTGADYGYTF. The full variable domain, its missing parts supplied by reference TRBV30 and TRBJ1-2, is SQTIHQWPATLVQPVGSPLSLECTVEGTSNPNLYWYRQAAGRGLQLLFYSVGIGQISSEVPQNLSASRPQDRQFILSSKKLLLSDSGFYLCAWRDYRGTGADYGYTFGSGTRLTVV.

The V and J genes are TRBV29-1 and TRBJ2-5; tentative D call: TRBD2 (5 bases). Trimming removed 4 bases at V and 4 bases at J, with 10 bases between. Germline lookup yields CDR1 SQVTM and CDR2 ANQGSEA. There are 12 residues in the CDR3. CDR3 region: CSVGFRGETQYF. As DNA, the CDR3 is TGCAGCGTTGGGTTCCGGGGAGAGACCCAGTACTTC.

This chain connects TRBV27 to TRBJ1-2, with 7 bases that match TRBD1. Unmatched junction bases numbered 8, after V lost 5 bases and J lost 2 bases. This CDR3 region has 15 residues. The germline gives CDR1 MNHEY, CDR2 SMNVEV (reference sequence). CDR3 DNA: TGTGCCAGCAGTCCGGGGGACAGTCCAAACTATGGCTACACCTTC. Protein sequence: CASSPGDSPNYGYTF.